The present T cell receptor (beta chain) was sequenced within a study of beta chain features in type 1 diabetes. Regarding the study as a whole: For patients, the naive, central memory and Treg TCRB repertoires appeared more alike than for healthy donors. VDJ junctions sequenced from type 1 diabetes patients showed fewer insertions and more deletions. Possibly, sequencing cDNA over-represented cells that had high TCR expression levels. Moderate but significant shortening of TCRB CDR3s was recorded in all four CD4+ subsets from Type 1 diabetes patients.

Staining for CD45RO/CCR7/CD25/CD127/CD95/CD27 allowed sorting of CD4+ naive, central memory, regulatory and stem cell-like memory cells. cDNA synthesis used the whole RNA isolate, giving expressed TCRB sequences. Libraries were prepared by immunoSEQ multiplex PCR; TCRdb keeps only in-frame clonotypes and omits some of them. Of around 600,000 clones in the sample, 9.5% to 15% were seen once. As for this clone: The antigen is unknown.

The source material was naive CD4+ T cells from blood. The clonotype comes from a young man with type 1 diabetes.

The CDR3 sequence: CASNRDRGNYGYTF. For the CDR3, the DNA is TGTGCCAGCAACCGCGACAGGGGAAACTATGGCTACACCTTC. The rearrangement uses TRBV7-2 and TRBJ1-2; 8 nucleotides line up with TRBD1. Unmatched junction bases numbered 6, after V lost 7 bases and J lost 2 bases. Germline assignment: CDR1 SGHTA and CDR2 FQGNSA. The CDR3 loop spans 14 amino acids.